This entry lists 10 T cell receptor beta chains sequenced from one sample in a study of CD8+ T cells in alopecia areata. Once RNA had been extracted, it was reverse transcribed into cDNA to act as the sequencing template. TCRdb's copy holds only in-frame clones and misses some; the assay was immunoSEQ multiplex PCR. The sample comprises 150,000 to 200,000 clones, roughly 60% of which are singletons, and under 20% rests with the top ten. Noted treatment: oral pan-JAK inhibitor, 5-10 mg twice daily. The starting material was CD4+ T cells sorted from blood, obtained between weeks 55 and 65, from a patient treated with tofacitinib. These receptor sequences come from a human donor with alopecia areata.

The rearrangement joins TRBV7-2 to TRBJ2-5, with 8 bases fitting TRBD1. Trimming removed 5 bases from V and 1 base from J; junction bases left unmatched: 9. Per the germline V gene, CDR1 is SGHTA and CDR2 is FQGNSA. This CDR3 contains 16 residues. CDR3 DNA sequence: TGTGCCAGCAGCCATCAGACCGGGACAGGCCAAGAGACCCAGTACTTC. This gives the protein CASSHQTGTGQETQYF.

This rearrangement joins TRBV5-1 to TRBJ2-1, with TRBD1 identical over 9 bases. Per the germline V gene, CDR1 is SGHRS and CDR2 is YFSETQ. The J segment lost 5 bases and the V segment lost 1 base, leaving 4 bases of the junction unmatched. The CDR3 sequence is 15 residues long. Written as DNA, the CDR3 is TGCGCCAGCAGCTTGACCGGGACAGGGAACAATGAGCAGTTCTTC. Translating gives CASSLTGTGNNEQFF.

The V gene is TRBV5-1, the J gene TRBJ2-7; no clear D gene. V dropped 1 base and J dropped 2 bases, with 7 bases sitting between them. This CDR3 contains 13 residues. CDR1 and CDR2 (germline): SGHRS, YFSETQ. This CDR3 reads CASSLLGPYEQYF. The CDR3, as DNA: TGCGCCAGCAGCTTGTTAGGGCCCTACGAGCAGTACTTC. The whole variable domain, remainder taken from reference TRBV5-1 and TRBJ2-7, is KAGVTQTPRYLIKTRGQQVTLSCSPISGHRSVSWYQQTPGQGLQFLFEYFSETQRNKGNFPGRFSGRQFSNSRSEMNVSTLELGDSALYLCASSLLGPYEQYFGPGTRLTVT.

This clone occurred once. The CDR3 coding sequence is TGTGCCAGCAGTTCACAGCAGGTTAATACTGAAGCTTTCTTT. Protein sequence: CASSSQQVNTEAFF. V usage is TRBV28 and J usage is TRBJ1-1; unclear D gene. Germline V lookup: CDR1 MDHEN, CDR2 SYDVKM. This CDR3 is 14 amino acids long. Trimming shortened V by 4 bases and J by 5 bases, and 14 bases separated the two germline ends.

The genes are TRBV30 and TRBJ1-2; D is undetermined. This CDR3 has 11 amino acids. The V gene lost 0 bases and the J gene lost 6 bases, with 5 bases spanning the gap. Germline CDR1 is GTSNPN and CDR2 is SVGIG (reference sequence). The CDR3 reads CAWSVRDGYTF. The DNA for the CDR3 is TGTGCCTGGAGTGTCCGGGATGGCTACACCTTC. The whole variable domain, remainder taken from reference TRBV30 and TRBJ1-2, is SQTIHQWPATLVQPVGSPLSLECTVEGTSNPNLYWYRQAAGRGLQLLFYSVGIGQISSEVPQNLSASRPQDRQFILSSKKLLLSDSGFYLCAWSVRDGYTFGSGTRLTVV.

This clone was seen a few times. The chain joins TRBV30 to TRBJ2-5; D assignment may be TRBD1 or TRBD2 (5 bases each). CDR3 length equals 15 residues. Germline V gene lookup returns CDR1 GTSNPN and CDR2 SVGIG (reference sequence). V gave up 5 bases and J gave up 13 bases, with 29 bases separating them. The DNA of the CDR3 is TGTGCCTGGGCGCCGGGGCGGGCGGCCCAAGAGATGGGGTACTTC. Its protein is CAWAPGRAAQEMGYF.

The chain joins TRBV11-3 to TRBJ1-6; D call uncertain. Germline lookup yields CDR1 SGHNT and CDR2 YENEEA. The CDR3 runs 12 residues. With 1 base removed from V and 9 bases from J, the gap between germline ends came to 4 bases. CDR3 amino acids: CASSLAGSPLHF. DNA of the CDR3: TGTGCCAGCAGCTTAGCGGGTTCACCCCTCCACTTT.

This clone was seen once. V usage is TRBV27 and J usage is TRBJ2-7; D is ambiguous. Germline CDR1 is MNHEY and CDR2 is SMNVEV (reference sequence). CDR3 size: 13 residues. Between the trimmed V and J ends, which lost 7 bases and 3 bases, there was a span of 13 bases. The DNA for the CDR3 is TGTGCCAGCACCACGGTGGGAAACTACGAGCAGTACTTC. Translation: CASTTVGNYEQYF.

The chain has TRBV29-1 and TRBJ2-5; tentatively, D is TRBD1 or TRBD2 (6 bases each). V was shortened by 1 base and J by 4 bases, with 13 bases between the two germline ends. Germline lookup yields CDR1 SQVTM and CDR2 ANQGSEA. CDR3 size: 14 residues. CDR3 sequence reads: CSVEVTQGGETQYF. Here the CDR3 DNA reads TGCAGCGTTGAAGTGACACAGGGAGGAGAGACCCAGTACTTC.

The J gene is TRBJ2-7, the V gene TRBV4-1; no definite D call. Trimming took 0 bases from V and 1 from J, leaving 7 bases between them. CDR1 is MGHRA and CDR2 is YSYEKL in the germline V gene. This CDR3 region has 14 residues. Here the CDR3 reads CASSQDGQSYEQYF. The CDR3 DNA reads TGCGCCAGCAGCCAAGATGGGCAATCCTACGAGCAGTACTTC.